One and the same sample provided the 29 T cell receptor beta chains below, sequenced in a study of cytomegalovirus exposure and HLA in healthy donors. Primers: 60 Vbeta forward and 13 Jbeta reverse. Sequencing used immunoSEQ multiplex PCR; TCRdb keeps in-frame clones, though not all of them. The repertoire includes under 200,000 clones, 70% to 85% of them detected once, and approximately 0.69% sits in the top ten. The sample taken for sequencing was PBMCs. These receptors were obtained from a woman in her thirties or forties in good health and CMV-seronegative.

This clone has a single count. The chain has TRBV2 and TRBJ1-1; TRBD1 matches at 7 bases. The germline CDR1 and CDR2 sequences are SNHLY and FYNNEI. The CDR3 covers 13 residues. V shed 8 bases, J shed 9 bases, and the junction held 12 bases outside the gene matches. The CDR3 is CASPDRERSKAFF. CDR3 coding DNA: TGTGCCAGCCCTGACAGGGAGCGATCAAAAGCTTTCTTT.

The genes are TRBV5-6 and TRBJ2-7; 9 bases map to TRBD1. The CDR3 is made up of 15 amino acids. CDR1 SGHDT and CDR2 YYEEEE come from the germline V gene. The ends lost 4 bases at V and 0 bases at J; junction bases unmatched: 5. CDR3 DNA sequence: TGTGCCAGCAGCCCCCCGGGACAGGGCTCCTACGAGCAGTACTTC. It yields the protein CASSPPGQGSYEQYF.

The chain uses TRBV6-1 and TRBJ1-4; the D gene is possibly TRBD1 (6 bases). CDR1 is MNHNS and CDR2 is SASEGT in the germline V gene. The CDR3 consists of 15 residues. V was cut by 4 bases and J by 4 bases, with 13 bases left in between. The CDR3 coding sequence is TGTGCCAGCAGTGCATCGACAGGAAATAATGAAAAACTGTTTTTT. Protein product: CASSASTGNNEKLFF.

V is TRBV2 and J is TRBJ2-1; a weak D match, TRBD2 (6 bases). Germline CDR1 is SNHLY and CDR2 is FYNNEI. V lost 6 bases and J 6 bases, leaving 21 bases between the germline ends. The CDR3 is 16 amino acids. In DNA, the CDR3 is TGTGCCAGCAGCGCTCACCGGGACTTAGTCCCCAATGAGCAGTTCTTC. Its translation is CASSAHRDLVPNEQFF. The full variable domain, its missing parts supplied by reference TRBV2 and TRBJ2-1, is EPEVTQTPSHQVTQMGQEVILRCVPISNHLYFYWYRQILGQKVEFLVSFYNNEISEKSEIFDDQFSVERPDGSNFTLKIRSTKLEDSAMYFCASSAHRDLVPNEQFFGPGTRLTVL.

The chain is built from TRBV21-1 and TRBJ2-7; the table's TRBD1 call for D was not verified on the DNA. TRBV21-1 is classified as a pseudogene. This CDR3 spans 15 amino acids. CDR3 region: CASSKETRADYEQYF. CDR3 DNA sequence: TGTGCCAGCAGCAAAGAGACCAGGGCGGACTACGAGCAGTACTTC.

A few counts support this clone. The chain is built from TRBV6-5 and TRBJ1-2; no definite D call. The CDR3 runs to 11 residues. Trimming shortened V by 7 bases and J by 6 bases, and 9 bases separated the two germline ends. Germline-derived CDR1 and CDR2 are MNHEY and SVGAGI. CDR3 region: CASTQGDGYTF. CDR3 bases: TGTGCCAGCACTCAAGGAGATGGCTACACCTTC.

The chain has TRBV7-9 and TRBJ2-1; TRBD2 aligns across 12 bases. Germline V gene sequence: CDR1 SEHNR, CDR2 FQNEAQ (reference sequence). J was trimmed by 3 bases and V by 0 bases; bases with no gene match: 3. The CDR3 consists of 17 residues. CDR3 region: CASSLATSGSLYNEQFF. The CDR3, as DNA: TGTGCCAGCAGCTTAGCGACTAGCGGGAGTCTCTACAATGAGCAGTTCTTC.

Note on this clone: The missing conserved phenylalanine or tryptophan at the end of this CDR3 makes a read error likely. This chain connects TRBV30 to TRBJ1-2; 8 bases are a match to TRBD1. The germline CDR1 and CDR2 sequences are GTSNPN and SVGIG (reference sequence). V lost 5 bases, J lost 2 bases, and 7 bases stayed unmatched. This CDR3 comprises 14 residues. The CDR3 bases are TGTGCCTGGGTCCGGGACAGGCGGAACTATGGCTACACCCTC. Protein: CAWVRDRRNYGYTL.

The chain recombines TRBV9 with TRBJ1-5; TRBD1 matches at 12 bases. Trimming took 4 bases from V and 5 from J; bases not matched to a gene: 7. The CDR3 is 16 residues long. Germline lookup yields CDR1 SGDLS and CDR2 YYNGEE. CDR3 in DNA: TGTGCCAGCAGCCTGGGGACAGGGGGCGCCGATCAGCCCCAGCATTTT. This gives the protein CASSLGTGGADQPQHF.

J is TRBJ1-5 and V is TRBV6-5; TRBD1 matches 7 bases. Per the germline V gene, CDR1 is MNHEY and CDR2 is SVGAGI. The CDR3 consists of 14 residues. V shed 4 bases, J shed 7 bases, and the junction held 7 bases outside the gene matches. The CDR3 bases are TGTGCCAGCAGTTCCTCGACAGGGAAGCAGCCCCAGCATTTT. Translated, it gives CASSSSTGKQPQHF.

This chain connects TRBV28 to TRBJ1-2; perhaps TRBD1 as D (6 bases). The germline V gene has CDR1 MDHEN and CDR2 SYDVKM. V was clipped by 2 bases and J by 4 bases, with 14 bases between them. CDR3 size: 15 residues. The CDR3 is CASSLNEGQLYGYTF. In DNA form, the CDR3 reads TGTGCCAGCAGTTTAAACGAAGGACAGCTCTATGGCTACACCTTC.

The chain recombines TRBV30 with TRBJ1-4, with 7 bases fitting TRBD1. The V and J ends lost 3 bases and 8 bases, in that order; junction bases with no gene match: 9. The CDR3 extends over 14 amino acids. Germline lookup yields CDR1 GTSNPN and CDR2 SVGIG (reference sequence). Here the CDR3 reads CAWRSQGLGEKLFF. CDR3 nucleotide sequence: TGTGCCTGGAGGTCACAGGGGCTAGGGGAAAAACTGTTTTTT.

This clone was observed a few times. The chain combines TRBV6-5 with TRBJ2-2, with a possible D match to TRBD1 (5 bases). CDR3 length: 15 amino acids. V was pared by 4 bases and J by 4 bases, with 13 bases between. Looked up from germline, CDR1 is MNHEY and CDR2 is SVGAGI. The CDR3 DNA sequence: TGTGCCAGCAGTTTAAACTCAAGGGGCACCGGGGAGCTGTTTTTT. It specifies CASSLNSRGTGELFF.

This clone was seen a handful of times. The J gene is TRBJ2-7, the V gene TRBV4-1, with TRBD2 identical over 9 bases. The CDR3 runs to 13 residues. Germline V gives CDR1 MGHRA, CDR2 YSYEKL. J gave up 2 bases and V 4 bases, and 0 bases lay outside the gene matches. CDR3 amino acids: CASSPSGAYEQYF. CDR3 in DNA: TGCGCCAGCAGCCCTAGCGGGGCCTACGAGCAGTACTTC.

This chain links TRBV28 with TRBJ1-2; weak D call: TRBD1 (6 bases). CDR3 size: 14 residues. In germline, CDR1 is MDHEN, CDR2 SYDVKM. The germline V and J ends were trimmed by 5 bases and 2 bases, with 12 bases remaining between them. CDR3 nucleotide sequence: TGTGCCAGCAGTCTCACAGGGATCAACTATGGCTACACCTTC. Protein product: CASSLTGINYGYTF.

V is TRBV5-6 and J is TRBJ2-1; D not certain. V lost 0 bases and J lost 8, with 15 bases in between. Germline V gives CDR1 SGHDT, CDR2 YYEEEE. The CDR3 is made up of 15 amino acids. The CDR3 here is CASSLGGPNPHEQFF. CDR3 in DNA: TGTGCCAGCAGCTTGGGTGGGCCAAACCCCCATGAGCAGTTCTTC.

This rearrangement joins TRBV4-3 to TRBJ1-2; 9 nucleotides match TRBD1. V dropped 4 bases and J dropped 6; count of bases not matched to a gene: 9. Germline lookup yields CDR1 LGHNA and CDR2 YSLEER. CDR3 length: 15 amino acids. CDR3: CASSPGTGGANGYTF. The CDR3 coding sequence is TGCGCCAGCAGCCCGGGAACAGGGGGCGCGAATGGCTACACCTTC.

The table lists this clone with a few counts. This chain joins TRBV5-4 and TRBJ2-2, with a possible D match to TRBD2 (6 bases). Germline V gene sequence: CDR1 SGHNT, CDR2 YYREEE (reference sequence). Trimming removed 5 bases from V and 9 bases from J, with 17 bases in between. CDR3 size: 14 residues. The CDR3 region is CASSQSGLRRELFF. As DNA, the CDR3 is TGTGCCAGCAGTCAATCGGGACTCCGCCGGGAGCTGTTTTTT.

The chain recombines TRBV6-5 with TRBJ2-2; D might be TRBD2 (6 bases). The CDR3 is 14 amino acids. The V gene lost 5 bases and the J gene lost 2 bases, with 9 bases spanning the gap. Germline V lookup: CDR1 MNHEY, CDR2 SVGAGI. The CDR3 sequence is CASSPTSNTGELFF. CDR3 DNA: TGTGCCAGCAGTCCAACTAGCAACACCGGGGAGCTGTTTTTT.

J is TRBJ1-1 and V is TRBV29-1; the D is unclear. The V end lost 0 bases, the J end lost 6 bases, and 5 bases lay between the germline ends. The length of the CDR3 is 11 residues. From germline, CDR1 is SQVTM and CDR2 ANQGSEA. The CDR3 is CSVEEQAEAFF. The CDR3 DNA sequence: TGCAGCGTTGAAGAGCAGGCTGAAGCTTTCTTT.

The J gene is TRBJ1-3, the V gene TRBV29-1; 9 positions match TRBD1. Germline V CDR1 and CDR2: SQVTM, ANQGSEA. The CDR3 length is 14 residues. V shed 1 base and J 3 bases; nucleotides not matched to a gene: 1. The CDR3 spells CSVEGQGVGNTIYF. The CDR3 DNA reads TGCAGCGTTGAAGGACAGGGGGTTGGAAACACCATATATTTT.

J is TRBJ2-2 and V is TRBV19; D possibly corresponds to TRBD1 (6 bases). V lost 10 bases, J lost 3 bases, and 18 bases lay in between. CDR1 and CDR2 (germline): LNHDA, SQIVND (reference sequence). The CDR3 runs to 15 residues. The CDR3 sequence: CATSEQGTDTGELFF. The CDR3 DNA is TGTGCCACCTCTGAACAGGGAACGGACACCGGGGAGCTGTTTTTT.

The rearrangement uses TRBV7-9 and TRBJ1-6; 7 bases match TRBD1. Trimming took 1 base from V and 7 from J; bases not matched to a gene: 4. The CDR3 is made up of 15 amino acids. Germline V lookup: CDR1 SEHNR, CDR2 FQNEAQ (reference sequence). The CDR3 region is CASSLGGQTNSPLHF. CDR3 nucleotide sequence: TGTGCCAGCAGCTTAGGGGGACAGACGAATTCACCCCTCCACTTT.

This chain uses TRBV27 with TRBJ2-1; possible D gene TRBD2, 5 bases. Trimming shortened V by 6 bases and J by 8 bases, and 17 bases separated the two germline ends. Germline loops: CDR1 MNHEY, CDR2 SMNVEV (reference sequence). This CDR3 has 14 amino acids. The CDR3 sequence is CASSLAKPFDEQFF. DNA of the CDR3: TGTGCCAGCAGCCTAGCTAAGCCTTTCGATGAGCAGTTCTTC.

This clone was seen a single time. The chain combines TRBV7-8 with TRBJ1-1, with no clear D. The germline V gene encodes CDR1 SGHVS and CDR2 FQNEAQ. The CDR3 covers 15 residues. V was shortened by 1 base and J by 0 bases, with 9 bases between the two germline ends. The CDR3 sequence: CASSLEADMNTEAFF. The CDR3 DNA reads as TGTGCCAGCAGCTTAGAGGCGGATATGAACACTGAAGCTTTCTTT. The entire variable domain, with the rest obtained from reference TRBV7-8 and TRBJ1-1, is as follows: GAGVSQSPRYKVAKRGQDVALRCDPISGHVSLFWYQQALGQGPEFLTYFQNEAQLDKSGLPSDRFFAERPEGSVSTLKIQRTQQEDSAVYLCASSLEADMNTEAFFGQGTRLTVV.

The CDR3 loop is CASTWAGGLGEAFF. The DNA for the CDR3 is TGTGCCAGCACCTGGGCAGGGGGCTTGGGTGAAGCTTTCTTT. The chain joins TRBV7-9 to TRBJ1-1; 8 bases fit TRBD1. V lost 7 bases and J lost 7; bases outside the gene matches: 11. Looked up from germline, CDR1 is SEHNR and CDR2 is FQNEAQ (reference sequence). The CDR3 covers 14 residues.

The chain carries TRBV5-6 and TRBJ2-6; a weak D match, TRBD2 (5 bases). The CDR3 is 14 amino acids. The V and J ends lost 6 bases and 2 bases respectively, with 9 bases between them. The V gene's germline CDR1 is SGHDT and CDR2 YYEEEE. CDR3 in amino acids: CASNTGAGANVLTF. The CDR3 DNA reads TGTGCCAGCAACACCGGGGCTGGGGCCAACGTCCTGACTTTC.

The chain carries TRBV28 and TRBJ2-6; 8 bases align to TRBD1. The CDR3 totals 18 residues. Germline V lookup: CDR1 MDHEN, CDR2 SYDVKM. The V and J ends lost 6 bases and 0 bases, in that order; junction bases with no gene match: 10. The CDR3 nucleotides read TGTGCCAGCAGGCGGGGTGGTGGACAGGGCTCTGGGGCCAACGTCCTGACTTTC. It codes for CASRRGGGQGSGANVLTF.

The genes are TRBV30 and TRBJ2-6; no firm D call. This CDR3 is 16 amino acids long. V lost 1 base to trimming and J lost 1 base, with 11 bases between them. The germline V gene encodes CDR1 GTSNPN and CDR2 SVGIG (reference sequence). The CDR3 reads CAWSGLNPSGANVLTF. Written as DNA, the CDR3 is TGTGCCTGGAGTGGACTTAACCCATCTGGGGCCAACGTCCTGACTTTC. Full variable domain (outside the CDR3, taken from reference TRBV30 and TRBJ2-6): SQTIHQWPATLVQPVGSPLSLECTVEGTSNPNLYWYRQAAGRGLQLLFYSVGIGQISSEVPQNLSASRPQDRQFILSSKKLLLSDSGFYLCAWSGLNPSGANVLTFGAGSRLTVL.